These 6 T cell receptor beta chains were all obtained from the same sample, sequenced in a study of CD8 T cells in ankylosing spondylitis. One entry per CDR3 protein, called by TCRdb with MiXCR from the 5' RACE reads. The profile shows about 64,000 distinct CDR3 sequences, under 7.5% of them singletons. Sequencing was done on a sample of synovial fluid, either unsorted or a sorted T cell fraction (not recorded which). All receptors derive from a male donor with ankylosing spondylitis.

The sample holds a few counts of this clonotype. The chain uses TRBV3-1 and TRBJ2-3; D might be TRBD1 (5 bases). The CDR3 totals 13 residues. The germline V gene has CDR1 LGHDT and CDR2 YNNKEL (reference sequence). Trimming shortened V by 3 bases and J by 5 bases, and 9 bases separated the two germline ends. CDR3 DNA sequence: TGTGCCAGCAGCCATGAGACAGAAGATACGCAGTATTTT. Translating gives CASSHETEDTQYF.

This clonotype is labeled as medium-sized. V is TRBV15 and J is TRBJ2-7, with 7 positions matching TRBD2. This CDR3 is 15 amino acids long. The V segment lost 0 bases and the J segment 2 bases; nucleotides outside the gene matches: 4. Germline CDR1 reads LNHNV; CDR2 reads YYDKDF (reference sequence). CDR3 bases: TGTGCCACCAGCAGAGAACGGGGGGTCGCCTACGAGCAGTACTTC. It yields the protein CATSRERGVAYEQYF.

This clonotype was found many times. The chain is built from TRBV20-1 and TRBJ2-3, with 9 nucleotides matching TRBD2. J was trimmed by 3 bases and V by 6 bases; bases with no gene match: 7. The germline gives CDR1 DFQATT, CDR2 SNEGSKA (reference sequence). The CDR3 runs to 14 residues. The CDR3 reads CSAVPGLATDTQYF. For the CDR3, the DNA is TGCAGTGCAGTTCCGGGACTAGCAACAGATACGCAGTATTTT.

In its sample, this clonotype was seen many times. This rearrangement joins TRBV2 to TRBJ1-4, with 11 bases aligning to TRBD1. Per the germline V gene, CDR1 is SNHLY and CDR2 is FYNNEI. The CDR3 is 16 amino acids. The ends lost 5 bases at V and 6 bases at J; junction bases unmatched: 8. The CDR3 coding sequence is TGTGCCAGCAGTCCGGGACAGGGGGGCCCGGATGAAAAACTGTTTTTT. It encodes CASSPGQGGPDEKLFF.

At least ten counts were recorded for this clonotype. This rearrangement joins TRBV19 to TRBJ2-7; 12 bases agree with TRBD1. Per germline, CDR1 LNHDA and CDR2 SQIVND (reference sequence). Losses at the gene ends were 3 bases for V and 5 bases for J; bases not matched to a gene: 5. The CDR3 has 15 amino acids. CDR3 DNA sequence: TGTGCCAGTAGTATCACTGGGACAGGGGGCAACGAGCAGTACTTC. Its translation: CASSITGTGGNEQYF.

This clonotype was picked up a small number of times. V gene TRBV5-1 combines with J gene TRBJ1-1, with TRBD1 matching over 9 bases. Looked up from germline, CDR1 is SGHRS and CDR2 is YFSETQ. This CDR3 region has 15 residues. V lost 0 bases and J lost 7; bases outside the gene matches: 7. CDR3 nucleotide sequence: TGCGCCAGCAGCTTGGGACACAGGGGGCCCGGTGAAGCTTTCTTT. This encodes CASSLGHRGPGEAFF.